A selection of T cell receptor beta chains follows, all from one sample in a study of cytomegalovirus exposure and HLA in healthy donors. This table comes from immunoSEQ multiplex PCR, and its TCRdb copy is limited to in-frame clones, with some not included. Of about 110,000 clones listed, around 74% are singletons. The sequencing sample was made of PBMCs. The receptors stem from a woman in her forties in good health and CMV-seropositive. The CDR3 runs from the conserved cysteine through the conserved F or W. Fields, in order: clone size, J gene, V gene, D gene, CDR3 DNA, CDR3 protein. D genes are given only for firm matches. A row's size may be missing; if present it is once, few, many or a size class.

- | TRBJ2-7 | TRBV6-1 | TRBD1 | TGTGCCAGCAGTCCAGGGGGCCTGCAGTACTTC | CASSPGGLQYF
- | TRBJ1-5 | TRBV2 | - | TGTGCCAGCAGTGAAATCGGGGGTAATAGCAATCAGCCCCAGCATTTT | CASSEIGGNSNQPQHF
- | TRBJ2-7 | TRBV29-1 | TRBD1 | TGCAGCGTGGGACAGGGAGTCTACGAGCAGTACTTC | CSVGQGVYEQYF
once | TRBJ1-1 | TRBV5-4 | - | TGTGCCAGCAGCTTGTCCTCGACGGGGTTGAACACTGAAGCTTTCTTT | CASSLSSTGLNTEAFF
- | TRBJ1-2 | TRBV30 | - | TGTGCCTGGAGTGCAACCCTACCGAGAATATATGGCTACACCTTC | CAWSATLPRIYGYTF
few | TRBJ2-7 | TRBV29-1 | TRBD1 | TGCAGCGTTGTAACTCCGGACAGGGGCTCCTACGAGCAGTACTTC | CSVVTPDRGSYEQYF
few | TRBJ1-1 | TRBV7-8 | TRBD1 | TGTGCCAGCAGCTCCCCGGGACAGCAGAACACTGAAGCTTTCTTT | CASSSPGQQNTEAFF
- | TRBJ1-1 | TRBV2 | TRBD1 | TGTGCCAGCAGTGGCATGACAGGGGGGACTGAAGCTTTCTTT | CASSGMTGGTEAFF
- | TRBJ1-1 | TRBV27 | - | TGTGCCAGCAGTTCTACAGGTTACACTGAAGCTTTCTTT | CASSSTGYTEAFF
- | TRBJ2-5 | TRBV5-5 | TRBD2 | TGTGCCAGCAGCTTGGGGGGGGGTCCATGGGAGACCCAGTACTTC | CASSLGGGPWETQYF
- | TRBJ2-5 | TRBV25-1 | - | TGTGCCAGCAGCCGCCCGGGGGGCACGAAGACCCAGTACTTC | CASSRPGGTKTQYF
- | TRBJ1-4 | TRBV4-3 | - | TGCGCCAGCAGCCAAGGAGGGAGGGATGAAAAACTGTTTTTT | CASSQGGRDEKLFF
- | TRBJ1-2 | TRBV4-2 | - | TGTGCCAGCAGCCAAGATCGGGGGGCCGGCTATGGCTACACCTTC | CASSQDRGAGYGYTF
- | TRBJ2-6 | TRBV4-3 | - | TGCGCCAGCAGCCTCGGGTTTATGGAAGGGGCCAACGTCCTGACTTTC | CASSLGFMEGANVLTF
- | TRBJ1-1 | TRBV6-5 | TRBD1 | TGTGCCAGCAGTTACTCGGGACAGCCGAACACTGAAGCTTTCTTT | CASSYSGQPNTEAFF
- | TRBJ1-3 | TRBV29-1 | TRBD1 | TGCAGCGTTGCCGGGACAGGGGGAGGAAACACCATATATTTT | CSVAGTGGGNTIYF
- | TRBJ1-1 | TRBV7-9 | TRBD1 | TGTGCCAGCAGATCCGGACAGGTTGAAGCTTTCTTT | CASRSGQVEAFF
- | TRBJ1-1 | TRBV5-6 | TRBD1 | TGTGCCAGCAGCTCGACAGGGGGGAACACTGAAGCTTTCTTT | CASSSTGGNTEAFF
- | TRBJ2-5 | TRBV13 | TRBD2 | TGTGCCAGCAGCTCCACTAGCGGGGCTGAAGAGACCCAGTACTTC | CASSSTSGAEETQYF
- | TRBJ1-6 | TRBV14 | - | TGTGCCAGCAGCCAAAATTTCTGGAGCTCACCCCTCCACTTT | CASSQNFWSSPLHF
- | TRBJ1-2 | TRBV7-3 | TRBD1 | TGTGCCAGCAGTTTAGGACAGGGAAGCGGCTACACCTTC | CASSLGQGSGYTF
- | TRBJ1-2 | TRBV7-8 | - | TGTGCCAGCAGCTTAGACACAGATTCGTTCTATGGCTACACCTTC | CASSLDTDSFYGYTF
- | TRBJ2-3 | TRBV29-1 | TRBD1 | TGCAGCGTCGGGACAGGGGTTGGCACAGATACGCAGTATTTT | CSVGTGVGTDTQYF
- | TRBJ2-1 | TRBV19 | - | TGTGCCAGTAGTACGACAGGTAGCAATGAGCAGTTCTTC | CASSTTGSNEQFF
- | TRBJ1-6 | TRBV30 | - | TGTGCCTGGAGCGGCGGGACCCCATATTCACCCCTCCACTTT | CAWSGGTPYSPLHF
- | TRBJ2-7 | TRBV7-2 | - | TGTGCCAGCAGCTTAGCGCATCGTGGGGTTAGCGGCTCCTACGAGCAGTACTTC | CASSLAHRGVSGSYEQYF
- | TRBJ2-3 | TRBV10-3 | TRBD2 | TGTGCCATCAGTGAGTCAGGTAGCGGGGGGGCGACAGATACGCAGTATTTT | CAISESGSGGATDTQYF
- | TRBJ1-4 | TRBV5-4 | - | TGTGCCAGCAGCTTGGTGGCGCGGGGGGGAACTAATGAAAAACTGTTTTTT | CASSLVARGGTNEKLFF
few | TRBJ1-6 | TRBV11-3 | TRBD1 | TGTGCCAGCAGCTTAGATTCACAGGGGGCCTCACCCCTCCACTTT | CASSLDSQGASPLHF
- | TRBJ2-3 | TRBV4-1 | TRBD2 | TGCGCCAGCAGCCCCCGGACTAGCGGAAGCACAGATACGCAGTATTTT | CASSPRTSGSTDTQYF
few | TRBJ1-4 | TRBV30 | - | TGTGCCTGGCAGGATGGTTTAAATGAAAAACTGTTTTTT | CAWQDGLNEKLFF
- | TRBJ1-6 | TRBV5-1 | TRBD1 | TGCGCCAGCAGCGGGACAGGGCCGGTGGATTCACCCCTCCACTTT | CASSGTGPVDSPLHF
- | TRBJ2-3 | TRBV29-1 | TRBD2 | TGCAGCGTAGCCGGGACTAGCGGGATCACAGATACGCAGTATTTT | CSVAGTSGITDTQYF
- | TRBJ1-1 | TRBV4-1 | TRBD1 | TGCGCCAGCAGCCCCTGGGTGGGACAGTCGAACACTGAAGCTTTCTTT | CASSPWVGQSNTEAFF
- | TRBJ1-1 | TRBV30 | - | TGTGCCTGGAGTGTGCGCGAGAACACTGAAGCTTTCTTT | CAWSVRENTEAFF
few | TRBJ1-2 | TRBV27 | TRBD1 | TGTGCCAGCAGTTTATCGGGACAGTTGTATGGCTACACCTTC | CASSLSGQLYGYTF
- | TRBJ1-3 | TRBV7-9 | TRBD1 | TGTGCCAGCAGCATAGGACAGGGTCAGGACACCATATATTTT | CASSIGQGQDTIYF
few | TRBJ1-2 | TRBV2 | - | TGTGCCAGCAGTGTGGGGGGGAGGCTTTTAGGCTACACCTTC | CASSVGGRLLGYTF
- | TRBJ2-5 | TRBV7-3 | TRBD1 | TGTGCCAGCAGCCGGGGGACAGGTGGCCAAGAGACCCAGTACTTC | CASSRGTGGQETQYF
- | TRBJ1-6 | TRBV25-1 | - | TGTGCCAGCAGTGGGAGGGGAGGGATCAATTCACCCCTCCACTTT | CASSGRGGINSPLHF